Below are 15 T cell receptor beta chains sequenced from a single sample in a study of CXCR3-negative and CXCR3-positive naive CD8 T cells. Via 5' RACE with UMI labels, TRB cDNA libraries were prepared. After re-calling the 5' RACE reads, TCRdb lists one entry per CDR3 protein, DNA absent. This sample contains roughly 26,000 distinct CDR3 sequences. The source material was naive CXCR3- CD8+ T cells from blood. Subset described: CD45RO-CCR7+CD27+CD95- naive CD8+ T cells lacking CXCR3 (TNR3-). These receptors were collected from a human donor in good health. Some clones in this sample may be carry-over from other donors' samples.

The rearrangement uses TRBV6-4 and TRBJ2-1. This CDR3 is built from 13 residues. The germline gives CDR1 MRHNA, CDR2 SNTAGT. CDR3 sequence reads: CASSDSTHNEQFF.

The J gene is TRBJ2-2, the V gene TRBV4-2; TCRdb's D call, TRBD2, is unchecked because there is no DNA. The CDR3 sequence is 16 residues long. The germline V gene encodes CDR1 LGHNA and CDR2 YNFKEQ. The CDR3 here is CASSQKAGLNTGELFF.

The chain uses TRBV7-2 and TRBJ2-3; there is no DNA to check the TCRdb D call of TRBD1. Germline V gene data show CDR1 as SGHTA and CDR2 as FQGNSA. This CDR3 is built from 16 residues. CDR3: CASSYIPGRYTDTQYF.

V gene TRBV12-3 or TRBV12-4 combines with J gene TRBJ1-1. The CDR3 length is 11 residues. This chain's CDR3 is CASSPGEGAFF.

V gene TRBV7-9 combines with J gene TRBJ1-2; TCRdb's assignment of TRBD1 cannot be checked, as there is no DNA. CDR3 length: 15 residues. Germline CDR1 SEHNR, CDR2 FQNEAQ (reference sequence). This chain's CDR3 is CASSHRDTANYGYTF.

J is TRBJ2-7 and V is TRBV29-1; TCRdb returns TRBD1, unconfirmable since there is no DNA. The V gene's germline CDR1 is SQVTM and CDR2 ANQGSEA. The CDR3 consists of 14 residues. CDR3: CSVEGSQGTYEQYF.

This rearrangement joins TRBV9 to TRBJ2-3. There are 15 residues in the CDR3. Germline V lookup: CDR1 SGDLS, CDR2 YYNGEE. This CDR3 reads CASSFYGEITDTQYF.

This CDR3 reads CASSSSTSGAYNEQFF. The chain combines TRBV7-9 with TRBJ2-1; with no DNA, the TCRdb D assignment of TRBD2 cannot be verified. Germline CDR1 and CDR2: SEHNR and FQNEAQ (reference sequence). The CDR3 is made up of 16 amino acids.

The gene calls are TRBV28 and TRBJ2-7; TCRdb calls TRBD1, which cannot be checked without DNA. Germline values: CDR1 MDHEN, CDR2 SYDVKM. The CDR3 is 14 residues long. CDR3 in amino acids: CASSLQGSSYEQYF. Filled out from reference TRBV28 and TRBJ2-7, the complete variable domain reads DVKVTQSSRYLVKRTGEKVFLECVQDMDHENMFWYRQDPGLGLRLIYFSYDVKMKEKGDIPEGYSVSREKKERFSLILESASTNQTSMYLCASSLQGSSYEQYFGPGTRLTVT.

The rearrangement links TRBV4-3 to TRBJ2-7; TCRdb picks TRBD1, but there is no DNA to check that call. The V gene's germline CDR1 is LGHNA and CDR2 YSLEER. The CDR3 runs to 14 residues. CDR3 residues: CASSQDRQYYEQYF.

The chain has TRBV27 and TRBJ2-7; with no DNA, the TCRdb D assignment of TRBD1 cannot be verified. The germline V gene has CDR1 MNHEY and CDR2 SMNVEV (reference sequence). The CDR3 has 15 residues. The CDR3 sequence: CASSSPGPAAPEQYF.

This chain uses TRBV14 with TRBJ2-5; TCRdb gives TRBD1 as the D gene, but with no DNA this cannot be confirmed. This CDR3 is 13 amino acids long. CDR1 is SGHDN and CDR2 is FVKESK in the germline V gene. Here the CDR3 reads CASSQGWAETQYF. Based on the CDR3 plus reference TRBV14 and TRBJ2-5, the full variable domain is EAGVTQFPSHSVIEKGQTVTLRCDPISGHDNLYWYRRVMGKEIKFLLHFVKESKQDESGMPNNRFLAERTGGTYSTLKVQPAELEDSGVYFCASSQGWAETQYFGPGTRLLVL.

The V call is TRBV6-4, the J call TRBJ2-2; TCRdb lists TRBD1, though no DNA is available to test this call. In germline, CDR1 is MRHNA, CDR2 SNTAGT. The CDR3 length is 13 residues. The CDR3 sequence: CASSEGDTGELFF.

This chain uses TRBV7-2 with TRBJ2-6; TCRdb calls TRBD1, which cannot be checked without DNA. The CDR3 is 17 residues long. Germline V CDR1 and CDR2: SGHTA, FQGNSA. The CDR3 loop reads CASSPDRRGSGANVLTF.

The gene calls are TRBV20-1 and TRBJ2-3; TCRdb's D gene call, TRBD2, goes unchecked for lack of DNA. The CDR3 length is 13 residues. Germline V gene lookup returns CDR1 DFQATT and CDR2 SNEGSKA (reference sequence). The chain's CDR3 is CSAREGGTDTQYF.